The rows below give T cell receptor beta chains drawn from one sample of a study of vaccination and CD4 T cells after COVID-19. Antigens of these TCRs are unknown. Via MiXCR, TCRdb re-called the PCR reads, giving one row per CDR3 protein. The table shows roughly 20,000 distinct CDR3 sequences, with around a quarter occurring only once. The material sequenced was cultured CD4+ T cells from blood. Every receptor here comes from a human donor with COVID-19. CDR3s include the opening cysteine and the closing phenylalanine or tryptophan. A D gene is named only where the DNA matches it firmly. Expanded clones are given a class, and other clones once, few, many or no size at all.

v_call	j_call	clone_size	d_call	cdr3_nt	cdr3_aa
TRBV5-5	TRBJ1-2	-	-	TGTGCCAGCAGCTTAGAGCAAGGGTTCGACTATGGCTACACCTTC	CASSLEQGFDYGYTF
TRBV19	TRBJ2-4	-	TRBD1	TGTGCCAGTAGTTTCAACCCGGGACAGGGGACCCTAGCCAAAAACATTCAGTACTTC	CASSFNPGQGTLAKNIQYF
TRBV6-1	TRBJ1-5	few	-	TGTGCCAGCAAGACAGGAGACATGGCCCAGCATTTT	CASKTGDMAQHF
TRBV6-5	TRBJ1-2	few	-	TGTGCCAGCAGTTCGGCCGGGGGGCCTAACTATGGCTACACCTTC	CASSSAGGPNYGYTF
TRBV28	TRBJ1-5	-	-	TGTGCCAGCAGTTTGGCTCAGCCCCAGCATTTT	CASSLAQPQHF
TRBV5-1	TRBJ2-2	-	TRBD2	TGCGCCAGCACATTGGCGGGGGGGCCATATGCCGGGGAGCTGTTTTTT	CASTLAGGPYAGELFF
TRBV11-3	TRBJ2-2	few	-	TGTGCCAGCAGCTCCCCAAGGAGCGGGGAGCTGTTTTTT	CASSSPRSGELFF
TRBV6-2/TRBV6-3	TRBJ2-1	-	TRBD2	TGTGCCAGCAGCCTCGGCCTAGCGGGGGGGTATGAGCAGTTCTTC	CASSLGLAGGYEQFF
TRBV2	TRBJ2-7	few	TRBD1	TGTGCCAGCGGTAGGACAGGGGGCCGCACCGAGCAGTACTTC	CASGRTGGRTEQYF
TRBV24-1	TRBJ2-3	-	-	TGTGCCACCAGTGGGACAGCAACGGGGGATACGCAGTATTTT	CATSGTATGDTQYF